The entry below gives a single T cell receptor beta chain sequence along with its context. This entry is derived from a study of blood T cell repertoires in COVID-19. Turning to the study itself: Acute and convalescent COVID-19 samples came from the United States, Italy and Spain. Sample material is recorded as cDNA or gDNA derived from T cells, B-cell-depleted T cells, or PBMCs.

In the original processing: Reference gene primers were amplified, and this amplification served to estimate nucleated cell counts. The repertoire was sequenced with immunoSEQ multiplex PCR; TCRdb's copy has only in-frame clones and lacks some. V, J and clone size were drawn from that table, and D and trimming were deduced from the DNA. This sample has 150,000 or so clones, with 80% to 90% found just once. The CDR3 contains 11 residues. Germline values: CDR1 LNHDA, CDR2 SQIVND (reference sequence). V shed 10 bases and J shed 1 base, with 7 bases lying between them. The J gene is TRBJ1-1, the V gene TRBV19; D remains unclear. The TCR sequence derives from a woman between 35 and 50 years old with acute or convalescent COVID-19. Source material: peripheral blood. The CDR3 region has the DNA TGTGCCATCTCTCGGAACACTGAAGCTTTCTTT. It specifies CAISRNTEAFF.